One and the same sample provided the 25 T cell receptor beta chains below, sequenced in a study of T cells after posttransplantation cyclophosphamide. TCRdb's table, derived via immunoSEQ multiplex PCR, lists solely in-frame clones and lacks some. Altogether 45,000 to 65,000 clones are present, just over 85% being singletons, with the ten largest covering approximately 3%. The sequenced sample consisted of PBMCs. These receptors all come from a man aged 30 to 45 with a blood cancer, CMV-positive, and with a related stem cell donor.

This chain connects TRBV11-3 to TRBJ2-1, with 16 bases lining up with TRBD2. Germline-derived CDR1 and CDR2 are SGHNT and YENEEA. This CDR3 is built from 18 residues. J gave up 6 bases and V 1 base, and 6 bases lay outside the gene matches. CDR3: CASSLAVGTSGRANEQFF. The CDR3 DNA reads TGTGCCAGCAGCTTAGCGGTAGGGACTAGCGGGAGGGCCAATGAGCAGTTCTTC.

The rearrangement uses TRBV30 and TRBJ1-2; no clear D gene. The CDR3 extends over 12 amino acids. The germline V gene encodes CDR1 GTSNPN and CDR2 SVGIG (reference sequence). V lost 0 bases and J 7 bases, leaving 9 bases between the germline ends. CDR3 nucleotides: TGTGCCTGGAGTGTGAGGAAGTCTGGCTACACCTTC. It is translated as CAWSVRKSGYTF.

V gene TRBV7-2 combines with J gene TRBJ2-1, with a weak D call TRBD2 (5 bases). The length of the CDR3 is 16 residues. CDR1 is SGHTA, CDR2 FQGNSA, per germline. V was cut by 4 bases and J by 5 bases, with 18 bases left in between. As DNA, the CDR3 is TGTGCCAGCAGCTCCTTAGCGAGTAGGGCTAACAATGAGCAGTTCTTC. Its protein is CASSSLASRANNEQFF.

The gene calls are TRBV15 and TRBJ2-7; 11 bases are a match to TRBD2. Germline V lookup: CDR1 LNHNV, CDR2 YYDKDF (reference sequence). The CDR3 covers 16 residues. J lost 2 bases, V lost 1 base, and 4 bases had no gene match. The CDR3 protein is CATSRAGTSGTYEQYF. The CDR3 coding sequence is TGTGCCACCAGCAGAGCCGGGACTAGCGGTACCTACGAGCAGTACTTC.

This clone appeared a single time. The chain couples TRBV28 to TRBJ2-1, with 14 bases identical to TRBD2. V was pared by 6 bases and J by 6 bases, with 4 bases of the junction left unmatched. The CDR3 is 15 amino acids. Germline CDR1 reads MDHEN; CDR2 reads SYDVKM. CDR3 residues: CASRGLAGETNEQFF. The DNA for the CDR3 is TGTGCCAGCAGGGGACTAGCGGGAGAGACCAATGAGCAGTTCTTC.

This clone was observed once. Here the CDR3 DNA reads TGCGCCAGCAGCCGGACACGCAGCCAAGAGACCCAGTACTTC. Protein sequence: CASSRTRSQETQYF. The gene calls are TRBV4-1 and TRBJ2-5, with D tentatively TRBD1 (5 bases). CDR3 length: 14 amino acids. Trimming took off 4 bases at V and 1 base at J, with 10 bases between the two ends. Germline loops: CDR1 MGHRA, CDR2 YSYEKL.

The genes are TRBV2 and TRBJ2-3, with a tentative D call TRBD1 (5 bases). From germline, CDR1 is SNHLY and CDR2 FYNNEI. The CDR3 length is 12 residues. Trimming cost V 4 bases and J 5 bases, with 7 bases left between them. This CDR3 reads CASSVQGDTQYF. The CDR3 coding sequence is TGTGCCAGCAGTGTGCAGGGAGATACGCAGTATTTT.

The V call is TRBV6-6, the J call TRBJ2-1, with 7 bases lining up with TRBD2. V lost 5 bases to trimming and J lost 2 bases; unmatched junction nucleotides: 3. The CDR3 has 14 amino acids. CDR1 and CDR2 from the germline V gene are MNHNY and SVGAGI (reference sequence). The CDR3 coding sequence is TGTGCCAGCAGTGACGGACTAGCCTACAATGAGCAGTTCTTC. Its protein product is CASSDGLAYNEQFF.

This clone was found once. The V and J genes are TRBV4-2 and TRBJ2-2; a possible D gene is TRBD2 (6 bases). With 4 bases removed from V and 7 bases from J, the gap between germline ends came to 13 bases. The CDR3 length is 14 residues. Germline CDR1 reads LGHNA; CDR2 reads YNFKEQ. As DNA, the CDR3 is TGTGCCAGCAGCCCCGGAGGGCCTAGCGGGGAGCTGTTTTTT. Translating it yields CASSPGGPSGELFF.

This clone turned up a few times. The chain combines TRBV25-1 with TRBJ1-2; D ambiguous. CDR1 is MGHDK and CDR2 is SYGVNS in the germline V gene. V lost 0 bases and J lost 7, with 3 bases in between. The CDR3 extends over 11 amino acids. CDR3 coding DNA: TGTGCCAGCAGTGAATATCGTGGCTACACCTTC. This sequence encodes CASSEYRGYTF.

The chain is built from TRBV5-1 and TRBJ2-3; TRBD1 might be the D (5 bases). The CDR3 contains 14 residues. Trimming pared 2 bases from V and 2 bases from J, leaving 9 bases between. The germline CDR1 and CDR2 sequences are SGHRS and YFSETQ. The CDR3 DNA reads as TGCGCCAGCAGCTTATTGGGGCCCACAGATACGCAGTATTTT. Translation: CASSLLGPTDTQYF.

V gene TRBV30 combines with J gene TRBJ2-1, with 15 nucleotides matching TRBD2. The V segment lost 0 bases and the J segment 2 bases; nucleotides outside the gene matches: 2. CDR1 is GTSNPN and CDR2 is SVGIG in the germline V gene (reference sequence). The CDR3 length is 17 residues. In DNA form, the CDR3 reads TGTGCCTGGAGTGTACGGACTAGCGGGAGGGCCTACAATGAGCAGTTCTTC. Translated, it gives CAWSVRTSGRAYNEQFF. Full variable domain (missing parts from reference TRBV30 and TRBJ2-1): SQTIHQWPATLVQPVGSPLSLECTVEGTSNPNLYWYRQAAGRGLQLLFYSVGIGQISSEVPQNLSASRPQDRQFILSSKKLLLSDSGFYLCAWSVRTSGRAYNEQFFGPGTRLTVL.

This rearrangement joins TRBV5-6 to TRBJ2-1, with TRBD2 identical over 8 bases. With 6 bases clipped from V and 0 bases from J, the junction kept 5 bases outside the gene matches. The CDR3 has 15 residues. The germline CDR1 and CDR2 sequences are SGHDT and YYEEEE. The CDR3 region is CASILSGSSYNEQFF. The CDR3 bases are TGTGCCAGCATCCTAAGCGGGAGCTCCTACAATGAGCAGTTCTTC. Filled out from reference TRBV5-6 and TRBJ2-1, the complete variable domain reads DAGVTQSPTHLIKTRGQQVTLRCSPKSGHDTVSWYQQALGQGPQFIFQYYEEEERQRGNFPDRFSGHQFPNYSSELNVNALLLGDSALYLCASILSGSSYNEQFFGPGTRLTVL.

The chain joins TRBV6-1 to TRBJ2-5; 9 positions agree with TRBD2. The CDR3 extends over 16 amino acids. The ends lost 2 bases at V and 4 bases at J; junction bases unmatched: 8. The germline V gene encodes CDR1 MNHNS and CDR2 SASEGT. The chain's CDR3 is CASSEWLAGDLETQYF. For the CDR3, the DNA is TGTGCCAGCAGTGAATGGTTAGCGGGGGATTTAGAGACCCAGTACTTC.

The chain recombines TRBV4-2 with TRBJ1-1; D is uncertain. The germline gives CDR1 LGHNA, CDR2 YNFKEQ. Trimming pared 0 bases from V and 8 bases from J, leaving 7 bases between. The CDR3 runs to 12 residues. CDR3 bases: TGTGCCAGCAGCCAAGATGGCCTCGAAGCTTTCTTT. It codes for CASSQDGLEAFF.

J is TRBJ2-5 and V is TRBV9; a weak D match, TRBD2 (5 bases). The CDR3 covers 13 residues. Trimming removed 2 bases from V and 5 bases from J, with 10 bases in between. Germline-derived CDR1 and CDR2 are SGDLS and YYNGEE. CDR3 in amino acids: CASSVSGLETQYF. The CDR3 DNA follows: TGTGCCAGCAGCGTCAGCGGTCTGGAGACCCAGTACTTC. Full variable domain (missing parts from reference TRBV9 and TRBJ2-5): DSGVTQTPKHLITATGQRVTLRCSPRSGDLSVYWYQQSLDQGLQFLIQYYNGEERAKGNILERFSAQQFPDLHSELNLSSLELGDSALYFCASSVSGLETQYFGPGTRLLVL.

A single count supports this clone. One end of the junction is discordant with germline, which a read error may explain. The CDR3 bases are TGTGCTAGCAGCCGGGGACAGGGGGCCTACAATGAGCAGTTCTTC. It specifies CASSRGQGAYNEQFF. The chain uses TRBV7-7 and TRBJ2-1, with 11 bases that match TRBD1. The germline CDR1 and CDR2 sequences are SSHAT and FNYEAQ (reference sequence). CDR3 length: 15 amino acids.

The J gene is TRBJ2-1, the V gene TRBV10-3, with D unclear. Trimming stripped 6 bases from V and 7 bases from J, with 10 bases between. The germline CDR1 and CDR2 sequences are ENHRY and SYGVKD. The CDR3 has 12 amino acids. The DNA of the CDR3 is TGTGCCATCAGCGAGGAGTTGAATGAGCAGTTCTTC. Protein: CAISEELNEQFF.

The V gene is TRBV6-6, the J gene TRBJ1-2; 8 bases fit TRBD1. V shed 7 bases, J shed 3 bases, and the junction held 10 bases outside the gene matches. Germline CDR1 is MNHNY and CDR2 is SVGAGI (reference sequence). The CDR3 is made up of 15 amino acids. The CDR3 is CASTDVEDRDYGYTF. CDR3 sequence (DNA): TGTGCCAGCACCGATGTCGAGGACAGGGACTATGGCTACACCTTC.

The chain's CDR3 is CASSLVHGNNPTWFF. CDR3 sequence (DNA): TGTGCCAGCAGCTTAGTTCATGGCAATAACCCAACCTGGTTCTTC. The rearrangement uses TRBV7-2 and TRBJ2-1; D is unresolved. Germline V gene lookup returns CDR1 SGHTA and CDR2 FQGNSA. Trimming took 1 base from V and 15 from J, leaving 22 bases between them. The CDR3 consists of 15 residues.

The CDR3 DNA reads TGCAGTGCTAGTAGCGGGTACGAGCAGTACTTC. Its protein is CSASSGYEQYF. V is TRBV20-1 and J is TRBJ2-7; 7 bases fit TRBD2. The CDR3 sequence is 11 residues long. Germline V CDR1 and CDR2: DFQATT, SNEGSKA (reference sequence). Trimming at V came to 3 bases and at J to 4 bases, leaving 0 bases not matched to a gene.

Only a few counts were recorded for this clone. The chain joins TRBV28 to TRBJ1-1; D is unresolved. V lost 3 bases and J lost 0, with 11 bases in between. The CDR3 runs 15 residues. In germline, CDR1 is MDHEN, CDR2 SYDVKM. CDR3: CASSLLGGVNTEAFF. CDR3 nucleotide sequence: TGTGCCAGCAGTTTGTTGGGCGGGGTGAACACTGAAGCTTTCTTT.

The V gene is TRBV11-2, the J gene TRBJ2-1; 9 bases map to TRBD2. The V gene end was trimmed by 3 bases and the J gene end by 6 bases; junction bases not matched to a gene: 6. The germline CDR1 and CDR2 sequences are SGHAT and FQNNGV. This CDR3 is built from 15 residues. CDR3 loop: CASSFAGGVGNEQFF. CDR3 nucleotides: TGTGCCAGCAGCTTCGCGGGAGGGGTTGGCAATGAGCAGTTCTTC.

V and J are TRBV28 and TRBJ2-1; a weak D match, TRBD1 (6 bases). Per germline, CDR1 MDHEN and CDR2 SYDVKM. V lost 6 bases, J lost 5 bases, and 29 bases lay in between. CDR3 length equals 19 residues. The CDR3 sequence is CASRKSKGVRYGSDNEQFF. As DNA, the CDR3 is TGTGCCAGCAGAAAAAGTAAGGGGGTCCGTTATGGTTCAGACAATGAGCAGTTCTTC. Looking up the rest from reference TRBV28 and TRBJ2-1 gives the full variable domain: DVKVTQSSRYLVKRTGEKVFLECVQDMDHENMFWYRQDPGLGLRLIYFSYDVKMKEKGDIPEGYSVSREKKERFSLILESASTNQTSMYLCASRKSKGVRYGSDNEQFFGPGTRLTVL.

The gene calls are TRBV7-2 and TRBJ2-3; possible D gene TRBD2, 5 bases. CDR1 SGHTA and CDR2 FQGNSA come from the germline V gene. CDR3 length equals 14 residues. V shed 5 bases and J shed 0 bases, with 9 bases lying between them. The CDR3 region is CASSTVASTDTQYF. CDR3 bases: TGTGCCAGCAGCACGGTAGCGAGCACAGATACGCAGTATTTT.